This T cell receptor (beta chain) was identified in a study of beta chain features in type 1 diabetes. Overall study: Analysis included around 99,000,000 sorted cells drawn from all samples.

CDR1 and CDR2 (germline): ENHRY, SYGVKD. The CDR3 length is 15 residues. Germline trimming cut 2 bases from V and 4 bases from J; bases unmatched to any gene: 5. General observations from the study: All four CD4+ subsets of Type 1 diabetes patients contained TCRB CDR3s that were moderately but significantly shorter. PCR could preferentially amplify shorter templates, alike in patients and controls.

This clone was recorded a few times. Its cognate antigen is unknown. Reverse transcribing all isolated RNA meant expressed TCRB transcripts were sequenced. Profiling relied on immunoSEQ multiplex PCR, and the TCRdb table lists in-frame clones only, not all of them. The sample records 500,000 to 800,000 clones, around 11% being singletons. The chain employs TRBV10-3 and TRBJ2-1; 7 nucleotides line up with TRBD1. The sequence came from a man younger than 45 with type 1 diabetes. What was sequenced was naive CD4+ T cells from blood. The CDR3 here is CAISERDRSYNEQFF. In DNA, the CDR3 is TGTGCCATCAGTGAGCGGGACAGATCATACAATGAGCAGTTCTTC.